This T cell receptor beta chain was documented in a study of T cell repertoires in cytomegalovirus infection. Study overall: From public TCR beta signatures came an indication of both CMV infection and matching HLA type. Study-level points and caveats: CMV-specific HLA-C-restricted TCR beta clonotypes dominated the ex vivo response. The cumulative frequency of public TCR beta families distinguished individuals who carried CMV together with the relevant HLA.

The CDR3 extends over 15 amino acids. Germline V gives CDR1 SEHNR, CDR2 FQNEAQ (reference sequence). The trim removed 4 bases at V and 7 bases at J, leaving 12 bases unmatched. Via MiXCR, TCRdb re-called the reads, giving one row per CDR3 protein. Found here are approximately 56,000 distinct CDR3 sequences, 15% to 20% of them singletons; the top ten hold just under 80%. This clonotype was counted between two and nine times. What it recognizes is unknown. The receptor was derived from a human donor in good health (CMV status not recorded). Some clones in this sample may be carry-over from other donors' samples. The sample was CD8+ T cells from cultured PBMCs, taken from culture after CMV antigen stimulation. The gene calls are TRBV7-9 and TRBJ1-1, with TRBD1 matching 7 bases. In DNA, the CDR3 is TGTGCCAGCAGCTCGAGGACAGGTCCAACAAGTGAAGCTTTCTTT. This gives the protein CASSSRTGPTSEAFF.